This T cell receptor beta chain was sequenced during a study of T cells in localized non-small cell lung cancer. Per the germline V gene, CDR1 is SGHVS and CDR2 is FQNEAQ. V lost 2 bases to trimming and J lost 8 bases, with 18 bases between them. The CDR3 has 15 residues. Measured with immunoSEQ multiplex PCR; TCRdb has only the in-frame clones, and not every one. Of 25,000 or so clones detected, 80% to 85% appear once; the ten largest clones hold less than 5%. The sequenced sample was peripheral blood, obtained before any cancer treatment. The receptor's source is a woman aged 40 to 75 with stage I lung adenocarcinoma. The chain links TRBV7-8 to TRBJ1-2, with D unresolved. The CDR3 sequence is CASSLTPAVLMGYTF. The DNA of the CDR3 is TGTGCCAGCAGCTTAACTCCGGCAGTTCTGATGGGCTACACCTTC. Filled out from reference TRBV7-8 and TRBJ1-2, the complete variable domain reads GAGVSQSPRYKVAKRGQDVALRCDPISGHVSLFWYQQALGQGPEFLTYFQNEAQLDKSGLPSDRFFAERPEGSVSTLKIQRTQQEDSAVYLCASSLTPAVLMGYTFGSGTRLTVV.